The T cell receptor (beta chain) under discussion was sequenced for a study of PD-1 blockade in classical Hodgkin lymphoma. Points on this clone: As yet, its antigen is unknown.

The repertoire was sequenced with immunoSEQ multiplex PCR; TCRdb's copy has only in-frame clones and lacks some. The profile covers about 93,000 clones, with over 75% appearing a single time and about a tenth taken by the ten largest. Broader study findings: Complete responders had baseline diversity similar to newly diagnosed patients.

The germline gives CDR1 SQVTM, CDR2 ANQGSEA. V dropped 3 bases and J dropped 2 bases, with 11 bases sitting between them. This CDR3 is built from 13 residues. The time point denotes: cycle 4 day 1 (C4D1), after 5 to 7 weeks of nivolumab. With no exception, relapse followed autologous stem cell transplantation in all patients, and brentuximab vedotin exposure varied. The source is a human donor with classical Hodgkin lymphoma. This specimen consisted of peripheral blood mononuclear cells (PBMCs), obtained before the fourth cycle of nivolumab. The rearrangement uses TRBV29-1 and TRBJ2-7; a weak D match, TRBD1 (5 bases). CDR3 sequence (DNA): TGCAGCGTTGATCAGGACAAGGCCTACGAGCAGTACTTC. Translated: CSVDQDKAYEQYF.